These T cell receptor beta chains were read from a single sample in a study of T cells in localized non-small cell lung cancer. The assay was immunoSEQ multiplex PCR, and TCRdb's table has in-frame clones only and misses some. Of tens of thousands of clones in the sample, about 91% were seen once. The starting material was peripheral blood, obtained before any cancer treatment. Every receptor here comes from a man between 40 and 69 years old with stage I squamous cell lung carcinoma. CDR3s include the opening cysteine and the closing phenylalanine or tryptophan. D genes are given only for firm matches. Clone size is shown for a subset of rows, as once, few, many or a class of expanded clone.

D gene: .
V gene: TRBV18
clone size: .
J gene: TRBJ1-2
CDR3 length: 20
CDR3 protein: CASSPRLDAMGERVLYGYTF
CDR3 DNA: TGTGCCAGCTCACCAAGATTGGACGCAATGGGGGAAAGAGTTCTCTATGGCTACACCTTC

D gene: TRBD1
V gene: TRBV5-1
clone size: .
J gene: TRBJ1-1
CDR3 length: 15
CDR3 protein: CASSAGQGANTEAFF
CDR3 DNA: TGCGCCAGCAGCGCCGGACAGGGTGCGAACACTGAAGCTTTCTTT

D gene: .
V gene: TRBV9
clone size: .
J gene: TRBJ1-1
CDR3 length: 15
CDR3 protein: CASSVRGGFGTEAFF
CDR3 DNA: TGTGCCAGCAGCGTACGGGGGGGTTTTGGAACTGAAGCTTTCTTT

D gene: TRBD1
V gene: TRBV7-8
clone size: .
J gene: TRBJ1-2
CDR3 length: 14
CDR3 protein: CASSTRDRGRGYTF
CDR3 DNA: TGTGCCAGCAGCACCCGGGACAGGGGACGAGGCTACACCTTC

D gene: .
V gene: TRBV27
clone size: .
J gene: TRBJ1-1
CDR3 length: 12
CDR3 protein: CASSNPRGLAFF
CDR3 DNA: TGTGCCAGCTCCAATCCCCGGGGGTTGGCTTTCTTT

D gene: .
V gene: TRBV29-1
clone size: .
J gene: TRBJ2-3
CDR3 length: 12
CDR3 protein: CSDTGPGIAQYF
CDR3 DNA: TGCAGCGATACGGGACCCGGGATTGCGCAGTATTTT

D gene: .
V gene: TRBV9
clone size: .
J gene: TRBJ2-1
CDR3 length: 15
CDR3 protein: CASSPSLSSYNEQFF
CDR3 DNA: TGTGCCAGCAGCCCGTCTTTAAGCTCCTACAATGAGCAGTTCTTC

D gene: .
V gene: TRBV29-1
clone size: .
J gene: TRBJ2-3
CDR3 length: 16
CDR3 protein: CSVEGWGAASTDTQYF
CDR3 DNA: TGCAGCGTTGAGGGGTGGGGGGCCGCTAGCACAGATACGCAGTATTTT

D gene: .
V gene: TRBV28
clone size: .
J gene: TRBJ1-3
CDR3 length: 14
CDR3 protein: CASSLGTPGNTIYF
CDR3 DNA: TGTGCCAGCAGTTTGGGTACGCCTGGAAACACCATATATTTT

D gene: .
V gene: TRBV5-1
clone size: .
J gene: TRBJ2-5
CDR3 length: 15
CDR3 protein: CASSLVGQRQETQYF
CDR3 DNA: TGCGCCAGCAGCTTGGTAGGACAAAGACAAGAGACCCAGTACTTC

D gene: .
V gene: TRBV10-3
clone size: .
J gene: TRBJ1-2
CDR3 length: 14
CDR3 protein: CAISERGSAYGYTF
CDR3 DNA: TGTGCCATCAGTGAAAGGGGATCCGCCTATGGCTACACCTTC

D gene: .
V gene: TRBV7-9
clone size: few
J gene: TRBJ1-1
CDR3 length: 11
CDR3 protein: CASSLGRGAFF
CDR3 DNA: TGTGCCAGCAGCTTAGGGAGGGGAGCTTTCTTT

D gene: .
V gene: TRBV5-1
clone size: .
J gene: TRBJ1-5
CDR3 length: 14
CDR3 protein: CASSLVGSNQPQHF
CDR3 DNA: TGCGCCAGCAGCTTGGTAGGTAGCAATCAGCCCCAGCATTTT

D gene: TRBD1
V gene: TRBV10-1
clone size: .
J gene: TRBJ1-1
CDR3 length: 16
CDR3 protein: CASSENRGPYSTEAFF
CDR3 DNA: TGCGCCAGCAGTGAGAACAGGGGGCCTTATAGCACTGAAGCTTTCTTT

D gene: .
V gene: TRBV5-4
clone size: .
J gene: TRBJ2-7
CDR3 length: 12
CDR3 protein: CASSLEQYEQYF
CDR3 DNA: TGTGCCAGCAGCTTGGAACAGTACGAGCAGTACTTC

D gene: .
V gene: TRBV19
clone size: .
J gene: TRBJ1-5
CDR3 length: 13
CDR3 protein: CASRRQPNQPQHF
CDR3 DNA: TGTGCCAGTAGAAGACAGCCTAATCAGCCCCAGCATTTT

D gene: .
V gene: TRBV5-1
clone size: .
J gene: TRBJ1-2
CDR3 length: 14
CDR3 protein: CASSLEAGRDGYTF
CDR3 DNA: TGCGCCAGCAGCTTGGAGGCAGGGAGGGATGGCTACACCTTC

D gene: TRBD1
V gene: TRBV25-1
clone size: .
J gene: TRBJ2-3
CDR3 length: 15
CDR3 protein: CASSSRQGAADTQYF
CDR3 DNA: TGTGCCAGCAGTTCCCGACAGGGGGCGGCAGATACGCAGTATTTT

D gene: TRBD1
V gene: TRBV6-6
clone size: .
J gene: TRBJ1-3
CDR3 length: 16
CDR3 protein: CASSSPTGQAGNTIYF
CDR3 DNA: TGTGCCAGCAGTTCCCCGACAGGGCAAGCTGGAAACACCATATATTTT

D gene: TRBD1
V gene: TRBV19
clone size: .
J gene: TRBJ1-2
CDR3 length: 15
CDR3 protein: CASRDYGQGGSGYTF
CDR3 DNA: TGTGCCAGTAGGGACTACGGACAGGGTGGTAGTGGCTACACCTTC

D gene: .
V gene: TRBV9
clone size: .
J gene: TRBJ1-3
CDR3 length: 12
CDR3 protein: CASSAPGNTIYF
CDR3 DNA: TGTGCCAGCAGCGCCCCCGGAAACACCATATATTTT

D gene: .
V gene: TRBV29-1
clone size: .
J gene: TRBJ2-3
CDR3 length: 14
CDR3 protein: CSVETPAMSDTQYF
CDR3 DNA: TGCAGCGTTGAAACTCCGGCGATGTCAGATACGCAGTATTTT

D gene: TRBD2
V gene: TRBV5-1
clone size: .
J gene: TRBJ2-5
CDR3 length: 15
CDR3 protein: CASSLAGLAGETQYF
CDR3 DNA: TGCGCCAGCAGCTTGGCCGGACTAGCAGGAGAGACCCAGTACTTC

D gene: .
V gene: TRBV4-1
clone size: .
J gene: TRBJ2-3
CDR3 length: 15
CDR3 protein: CASSQGGPHTDTQYF
CDR3 DNA: TGCGCCAGCAGCCAAGGCGGACCACACACAGATACGCAGTATTTT

D gene: .
V gene: TRBV28
clone size: .
J gene: TRBJ1-2
CDR3 length: 16
CDR3 protein: CASSLRRATETGGYTF
CDR3 DNA: TGTGCCAGCAGTTTACGCAGGGCCACAGAAACGGGAGGCTACACCTTC

D gene: .
V gene: TRBV9
clone size: .
J gene: TRBJ1-6
CDR3 length: 14
CDR3 protein: CASSVEGEESPLHF
CDR3 DNA: TGTGCCAGCAGCGTAGAGGGGGAAGAATCACCCCTCCACTTT

D gene: TRBD1
V gene: TRBV27
clone size: .
J gene: TRBJ2-7
CDR3 length: 15
CDR3 protein: CASSRAGQGAYEQYF
CDR3 DNA: TGTGCCAGCAGTCGGGCGGGACAGGGGGCCTACGAGCAGTACTTC

D gene: .
V gene: TRBV7-8
clone size: .
J gene: TRBJ1-1
CDR3 length: 15
CDR3 protein: CASSGRAWSNTEAFF
CDR3 DNA: TGTGCCAGCAGCGGCCGGGCGTGGAGTAACACTGAAGCTTTCTTT

D gene: TRBD1
V gene: TRBV7-8
clone size: .
J gene: TRBJ1-6
CDR3 length: 14
CDR3 protein: CASSRGQSNSPLHF
CDR3 DNA: TGTGCCAGCAGCCGGGGACAGAGTAATTCACCCCTCCACTTT

D gene: .
V gene: TRBV30
clone size: once
J gene: TRBJ1-5
CDR3 length: 17
CDR3 protein: CAWSVSLGRVSNQPQHF
CDR3 DNA: TGTGCCTGGAGTGTATCGTTGGGTAGGGTTAGCAATCAGCCCCAGCATTTT

D gene: .
V gene: TRBV13
clone size: .
J gene: TRBJ2-3
CDR3 length: 11
CDR3 protein: CASSRTDTQYF
CDR3 DNA: TGTGCCAGCAGCCGGACAGATACGCAGTATTTT

D gene: .
V gene: TRBV28
clone size: few
J gene: TRBJ2-3
CDR3 length: 13
CDR3 protein: CASSKGPTDTQYF
CDR3 DNA: TGTGCCAGCAGTAAAGGGCCCACAGATACGCAGTATTTT

D gene: TRBD1
V gene: TRBV5-4
clone size: .
J gene: TRBJ2-7
CDR3 length: 14
CDR3 protein: CASSLDRGGSEQYF
CDR3 DNA: TGTGCCAGCAGCTTGGACAGGGGCGGTTCCGAGCAGTACTTC

D gene: .
V gene: TRBV4-2
clone size: .
J gene: TRBJ1-3
CDR3 length: 16
CDR3 protein: CASSQESLAAGNTIYF
CDR3 DNA: TGTGCCAGCAGCCAAGAGTCGTTGGCGGCGGGAAACACCATATATTTT

D gene: .
V gene: TRBV7-9
clone size: once
J gene: TRBJ2-1
CDR3 length: 17
CDR3 protein: CASRTLHRAHQRDEQFF
CDR3 DNA: TGTGCCAGCAGAACATTACACCGGGCCCATCAGCGCGATGAGCAGTTCTTC

D gene: TRBD2
V gene: TRBV7-8
clone size: .
J gene: TRBJ2-3
CDR3 length: 16
CDR3 protein: CASSMGGGAFISTQYF
CDR3 DNA: TGTGCCAGCAGCATGGGCGGGGGGGCCTTTATAAGTACGCAGTATTTT

D gene: .
V gene: TRBV5-6
clone size: once
J gene: TRBJ1-1
CDR3 length: 15
CDR3 protein: CASSLVPGLNTEAFF
CDR3 DNA: TGTGCCAGCAGCTTGGTCCCTGGGTTGAACACTGAAGCTTTCTTT

D gene: .
V gene: TRBV19
clone size: .
J gene: TRBJ2-4
CDR3 length: 16
CDR3 protein: CASSIVTPLAKNIQYF
CDR3 DNA: TGTGCCAGTAGTATAGTAACACCGCTAGCCAAAAACATTCAGTACTTC

D gene: .
V gene: TRBV12-2
clone size: .
J gene: TRBJ2-1
CDR3 length: 16
CDR3 protein: CASRLASQQRDNEQFF
CDR3 DNA: TGTGCAAGTCGCTTAGCGTCTCAGCAGCGAGACAATGAGCAGTTCTTC

D gene: .
V gene: TRBV5-1
clone size: .
J gene: TRBJ2-5
CDR3 length: 14
CDR3 protein: CASRLEVSFETQYF
CDR3 DNA: TGCGCCAGCCGCCTAGAGGTGAGCTTTGAGACCCAGTACTTC

D gene: TRBD1
V gene: TRBV28
clone size: .
J gene: TRBJ1-1
CDR3 length: 15
CDR3 protein: CASSPRDRVWAEAFF
CDR3 DNA: TGTGCCAGCAGTCCCCGGGACAGGGTTTGGGCTGAAGCTTTCTTT

D gene: .
V gene: TRBV29-1
clone size: .
J gene: TRBJ1-2
CDR3 length: 11
CDR3 protein: CSSYDMSGYTF
CDR3 DNA: TGCAGCTCTTACGATATGTCTGGCTACACCTTC

D gene: .
V gene: TRBV12-5
clone size: .
J gene: TRBJ1-1
CDR3 length: 13
CDR3 protein: CASGLVGGAEAFF
CDR3 DNA: TGTGCTAGTGGTTTGGTAGGCGGGGCTGAAGCTTTCTTT

D gene: TRBD2
V gene: TRBV7-2
clone size: .
J gene: TRBJ2-7
CDR3 length: 13
CDR3 protein: CASREQRGGIQYF
CDR3 DNA: TGTGCCAGCAGGGAACAACGGGGGGGGATTCAGTACTTC

D gene: .
V gene: TRBV7-2
clone size: once
J gene: TRBJ2-4
CDR3 length: 18
CDR3 protein: CASSLEAGGILAKNIQYF
CDR3 DNA: TGTGCCAGCAGCTTAGAGGCAGGGGGGATCTTAGCCAAAAACATTCAGTACTTC

D gene: .
V gene: TRBV28
clone size: once
J gene: TRBJ1-3
CDR3 length: 16
CDR3 protein: CASSFSGDYSGNTIYF
CDR3 DNA: TGTGCCAGCAGTTTCTCAGGAGATTACTCTGGAAACACCATATATTTT

D gene: .
V gene: TRBV5-1
clone size: .
J gene: TRBJ1-4
CDR3 length: 13
CDR3 protein: CASSPTGGEKLFF
CDR3 DNA: TGCGCCAGCAGCCCCACCGGAGGTGAAAAACTGTTTTTT

D gene: TRBD1
V gene: TRBV10-3
clone size: few
J gene: TRBJ1-1
CDR3 length: 15
CDR3 protein: CAIRGPGTGNTEAFF
CDR3 DNA: TGTGCCATCAGAGGGCCCGGGACAGGGAACACTGAAGCTTTCTTT

D gene: .
V gene: TRBV6-5
clone size: .
J gene: TRBJ2-3
CDR3 length: 15
CDR3 protein: CASSYGDGGTDTQYF
CDR3 DNA: TGTGCCAGCAGTTACGGGGACGGGGGCACAGATACGCAGTATTTT

D gene: TRBD2
V gene: TRBV7-9
clone size: .
J gene: TRBJ2-5
CDR3 length: 13
CDR3 protein: CASSIAGQETQYF
CDR3 DNA: TGTGCCAGCAGCATAGCGGGGCAAGAGACCCAGTACTTC

D gene: TRBD2
V gene: TRBV9
clone size: few
J gene: TRBJ2-3
CDR3 length: 16
CDR3 protein: CASSRGAGGNTDTQYF
CDR3 DNA: TGTGCCAGCAGCCGGGGAGCGGGGGGTAACACAGATACGCAGTATTTT

D gene: TRBD1
V gene: TRBV19
clone size: .
J gene: TRBJ1-1
CDR3 length: 15
CDR3 protein: CASSSRGGATGRAFF
CDR3 DNA: TGTGCCAGTAGTAGCCGAGGGGGCGCGACAGGTAGAGCTTTCTTT

D gene: TRBD1
V gene: TRBV19
clone size: .
J gene: TRBJ2-1
CDR3 length: 16
CDR3 protein: CASSIRAGDRANEQFF
CDR3 DNA: TGTGCCAGTAGTATAAGGGCGGGGGACAGGGCAAATGAGCAGTTCTTC

D gene: .
V gene: TRBV5-1
clone size: .
J gene: TRBJ2-5
CDR3 length: 15
CDR3 protein: CASSLAGSPWETQYF
CDR3 DNA: TGCGCCAGCAGCTTGGCCGGCTCTCCGTGGGAGACCCAGTACTTC

D gene: .
V gene: TRBV5-1
clone size: .
J gene: TRBJ1-5
CDR3 length: 13
CDR3 protein: CASSSDVNQPQHF
CDR3 DNA: TGCGCCAGCAGCTCGGATGTGAATCAGCCCCAGCATTTT

D gene: .
V gene: TRBV5-1
clone size: .
J gene: TRBJ1-1
CDR3 length: 14
CDR3 protein: CASSLPGARGEAFF
CDR3 DNA: TGCGCCAGCAGCCTTCCAGGGGCGAGGGGTGAAGCTTTCTTT

D gene: .
V gene: TRBV7-3
clone size: .
J gene: TRBJ1-2
CDR3 length: 13
CDR3 protein: CASRISPQYGYTF
CDR3 DNA: TGTGCCAGCAGAATATCCCCCCAATATGGCTACACCTTC

D gene: .
V gene: TRBV7-9
clone size: .
J gene: TRBJ2-6
CDR3 length: 16
CDR3 protein: CASSFWGDRGANVLTF
CDR3 DNA: TGTGCCAGCAGTTTTTGGGGAGATAGGGGGGCCAACGTCCTGACTTTC

D gene: TRBD1
V gene: TRBV7-2
clone size: .
J gene: TRBJ2-5
CDR3 length: 16
CDR3 protein: CASSLWNVGTGYPQYF
CDR3 DNA: TGTGCCAGCAGCTTATGGAATGTCGGGACAGGGTATCCCCAGTACTTC

D gene: .
V gene: TRBV11-2
clone size: .
J gene: TRBJ1-1
CDR3 length: 15
CDR3 protein: CASSLDPAMRAEAFF
CDR3 DNA: TGTGCCAGCAGCTTAGATCCGGCAATGAGGGCTGAAGCTTTCTTT